This TCR beta chain was captured by sequencing in a study of vaccination and CD4 T cells after COVID-19. This clonotype rates as large. Its antigen is unidentified. The sample's time point: late sampling 161 to 241 days after vaccination in a few convalescent patients. Indicated treatment: roughly ten-day PBMC culture with coronavirus spike peptide pools or control peptides (ViraFEST assay). The CDR3 has 14 amino acids. Trimming left V 6 bases short and J 2 bases short, with 13 bases between. Germline V lookup: CDR1 SEHNR, CDR2 FQNEAQ (reference sequence). Sequencing of DNA taken from cultured CD4+ T cells relied on the Oncomine TCR Beta short-read assay. Via MiXCR, TCRdb re-called the PCR reads, giving one row per CDR3 protein. Among 15,000 to 20,000 distinct CDR3 sequences, about 59% were seen once, and the ten largest hold roughly 15%.

The sequence was collected from a human donor who had recovered from COVID-19. Sequenced here: CD4+ T cells from blood, cultured in vitro, sampled about 7 months after SARS-CoV-2 vaccination. The rearrangement uses TRBV7-9 and TRBJ1-2, with D unclear. The CDR3 DNA reads TGTGCCAGCAGTCCGCGGATTGGGAACTATGGCTACACCTTC. Translating it yields CASSPRIGNYGYTF.